This TCR beta chain was observed in a study of T cells after yellow fever vaccination (dated by TCRdb to about 2019). In the study overall: The SMART-Seq v4 Ultra Low Input RNA kit was used to prepare libraries from fractions with low cell numbers. The cohort comprised two healthy male donors, one aged 18 to 30 and one aged 30 to 39 years. To follow T-cell clones before and after both primary and booster YFV17D yellow fever vaccination, bulk TCR alpha and beta repertoires underwent longitudinal sequencing. Blood was collected at multiple timepoints before and after primary and secondary immunization, and bulk PBMC replicates and cell subsets were isolated. Results the study describes overall, beyond this receptor: FACS-sorted repertoires could contain abundant contaminating clonotypes from the bulk population, so computational filtering was required. Most clones expanded after primary vaccination were re-detected after the booster (around 96% of CD4 and approximately 88% of CD8), suggesting broad memory maintenance. A small share of clonotypes occurred in both CD4 and CD8 compartments, likely arising from convergent recombination. Compared with the primary T-cell response, the secondary T-cell response was weaker but faster, peaking on day 5 rather than day 15. The study included only two donors, which limits how far the findings can be generalized.

TCR cDNA was synthesized by 5'RACE template switching, which introduced a universal primer site and unique molecular identifiers. Priming for cDNA synthesis came from both the TCR alpha and TCR beta constant segments. Two PCR steps were used to amplify libraries, with sample barcodes and sequencing adapters being added in the second step. Sequencing of libraries was performed on Illumina HiSeq 2500 (2x100 bp) or NovaSeq (2x150 bp). Regarding the original processing steps: Reads were demultiplexed and collapsed into UMI consensus sequences with MIGEC, and V(D)J alignment was performed with MiXCR. Vaccine-responding clonotypes were identified with edgeR using replicate PBMC samples, with FDR below 0.01 and a log2 fold change above 5 up to day 15 being required. Bulk clonotypes were assigned CD4 or CD8 identity according to which sequenced CD4 or CD8 repertoire held them at higher abundance. The public reads were quality trimmed at Q25 with fastp and then assembled into clones with MiXCR by TCRdb, keeping productive beta chains. Under each unique CDR3 protein, matching rows form one entry showing the most common genes and DNA. The V and J calls come from TCRdb's annotation, not from the publication. The sample has roughly 500,000 distinct CDR3 sequences on record, roughly a fifth of them singletons. The ten largest make up about 13% of the sample.

Relative to germline, V is 5 bases shorter and J is 8 bases shorter, with 16 bases between their ends. There are 13 amino acids in the CDR3, from cysteine to phenylalanine inclusive. The DNA shown is the 39-base CDR3, in frame from base 1. For CDR1 and CDR2, the germline V gene lists SQVTM and ANQGSEA. What this sample's treatment or condition label stands for: live attenuated yellow fever vaccine strain. Two biological replicates of bulk PBMCs were collected at each blood-draw timepoint. PBMCs were isolated from peripheral blood using a standard Ficoll-Paque protocol. TriZol was used to extract RNA from bulk PBMCs, from CD4 and CD8 fractions, and from dextramer-positive and dextramer-negative fractions. Of note for this clonotype: This receptor's antigen is unknown. Per-base quality was not reported, and no clone a single base away is much larger than it.

The specimen was PBMCs, collected 15 days after the yellow fever booster vaccination. The sequence came from a man aged 30-40 years who received the YFV17D yellow fever vaccine. Recombination linked TRBV29-1 to TRBJ2-4; 5 matching bases give a weak D call of TRBD1. The CDR3 reads as follows: CSVRSGNLDIQYF. The DNA sequence is given as TGCAGCGTTCGTTCAGGGAATCTTGACATTCAGTACTTC.